One sample yielded the 12 T cell receptor beta chains listed below, sequenced in a study of CXCR3-negative and CXCR3-positive naive CD8 T cells. Libraries of TRB cDNA were made by 5' RACE and carried UMIs. TCRdb derives one entry per CDR3 protein from the 5' RACE reads, leaving out DNA. Recorded for this sample: fewer than 90,000 distinct CDR3 sequences. The sample was naive CXCR3- CD8+ T cells from blood. The sample's subset: CD45RO-CCR7+CD27+CD95- naive CD8+ T cells lacking CXCR3 (TNR3-). The receptor source for this set is a human donor in good health. Some clones in this sample may be carry-over from other donors' samples.

The J gene is TRBJ2-7, the V gene TRBV20-1. There are 13 residues in the CDR3. CDR1 and CDR2 from the germline V gene are DFQATT and SNEGSKA (reference sequence). This CDR3 is CSATGDRSYEQYF.

The chain carries TRBV28 and TRBJ2-7; the TRBD2 assignment by TCRdb is unverifiable without DNA. The CDR3 runs 13 residues. The germline V gene has CDR1 MDHEN and CDR2 SYDVKM. CDR3 region: CASSFRRVHEQYF.

V and J are TRBV12-3 or TRBV12-4 and TRBJ2-7; lacking DNA, the TRBD2 call made by TCRdb goes unchecked. This CDR3 spans 13 amino acids. The CDR3 sequence: CASSPAGHYEQYF.

V and J are TRBV5-1 and TRBJ2-7; the TCRdb D gene call, TRBD1, has no DNA to confirm it. This CDR3 has 14 amino acids. Germline assignment: CDR1 SGHRS and CDR2 YFSETQ. The CDR3 loop is CASSLVGEGSEQYF.

This chain connects TRBV29-1 to TRBJ2-2; the TCRdb call, TRBD1, lacks DNA for checking. CDR1 and CDR2 from the germline V gene are SQVTM and ANQGSEA. The CDR3 loop spans 15 amino acids. CDR3 in amino acids: CSVLKGATNTGELFF.

This sequence joins TRBV7-9 and TRBJ1-1; the D call of TRBD1 rests on TCRdb alone, since no DNA is present to check it. Per germline, CDR1 SEHNR and CDR2 FQNEAQ (reference sequence). The CDR3 contains 15 residues. The CDR3 sequence is CASSLAGQLNTEAFF. Supplemented by reference TRBV7-9 and TRBJ1-1, the full variable domain reads DTGVSQNPRHKITKRGQNVTFRCDPISEHNRLYWYRQTLGQGPEFLTYFQNEAQLEKSRLLSDRFSAERPKGSFSTLEIQRTEQGDSAMYLCASSLAGQLNTEAFFGQGTRLTVV.

V usage is TRBV6-5 and J usage is TRBJ1-5; the TRBD1 assignment by TCRdb is unverifiable without DNA. The germline gives CDR1 MNHEY, CDR2 SVGAGI. The CDR3 is made up of 15 amino acids. The CDR3 is CASSPVGGLGQPQHF.

The rearrangement joins TRBV29-1 to TRBJ2-7; TCRdb designates TRBD1, a call that cannot be tested without DNA. There are 14 residues in the CDR3. The germline gives CDR1 SQVTM, CDR2 ANQGSEA. The CDR3 region is CSAQQGRASYEQYF.

The V gene is TRBV9, the J gene TRBJ2-1; the D gene TCRdb calls, TRBD2, cannot be checked with no DNA. Germline loops: CDR1 SGDLS, CDR2 YYNGEE. The CDR3 length is 17 residues. The CDR3 loop reads CASSPPSGRSSYNEQFF.

The chain uses TRBV28 and TRBJ2-5; TCRdb's D call of TRBD1 is untestable without DNA. This CDR3 comprises 13 residues. Per the germline V gene, CDR1 is MDHEN and CDR2 is SYDVKM. This chain's CDR3 is CASRFIGEETQYF.

The chain employs TRBV24-1 and TRBJ2-5; the TCRdb call, TRBD1, lacks DNA for checking. The CDR3 loop spans 15 amino acids. Germline V gives CDR1 KGHDR, CDR2 SFDVKD. The CDR3 is CATSDARDIQETQYF.

The chain combines TRBV20-1 with TRBJ2-7; TCRdb outputs TRBD2, but without DNA this stays unchecked. This CDR3 contains 14 residues. The germline V gene encodes CDR1 DFQATT and CDR2 SNEGSKA (reference sequence). CDR3 in amino acids: CSARWGTSGNEQYF.